This TCR beta chain emerged from a study of cytomegalovirus exposure and HLA in healthy donors. The overall study: In a later analysis, it was reported that the 110 or so validation repertoires had been produced on the same platform as the 550 to 850 repertoires belonging to the first cohort.

This clone was seen more than once but under ten times. The antigen is undetermined. Germline V gene lookup returns CDR1 PRHDT and CDR2 FYEKMQ (reference sequence). The V and J ends lost 5 bases and 3 bases respectively, with 14 bases between them. This CDR3 is built from 15 residues. Study-wide points: Researchers catalogued about 150 TCR beta chains as cytomegalovirus-associated. Reports indicated that the classifier achieved high specificity and sensitivity in diagnosing cytomegalovirus status. For most TCR sequences rarity was the rule, although some public TCRs occurred in many donors.

Profiled with immunoSEQ multiplex PCR; TCRdb holds only in-frame clones, not every one. The sample lists 90,000 to 100,000 clones, approximately 93% seen once, with approximately 1.1% in the top ten. The V gene is TRBV13, the J gene TRBJ2-1, with D possibly being TRBD2 (6 bases). This clonotype was obtained from a woman in her twenties or thirties in good health and CMV-seropositive. Input material: PBMCs. In nucleotides, the CDR3 is TGTGCCAGCAGCACCCGGGAGTACATCTACAATGAGCAGTTCTTC. It specifies CASSTREYIYNEQFF.